Each of the 31 T cell receptor beta chains below was sequenced from the same sample in a study of blood T cell repertoires in COVID-19. Clones were read by immunoSEQ multiplex PCR, and TCRdb kept only the in-frame ones, dropping some. The table records fewer than 500,000 clones, about nine tenths of them present only once. The sequenced sample was PBMCs or T cells enriched from blood (not recorded which). The source is a woman under 30 who had recovered from COVID-19.

The chain uses TRBV4-2 and TRBJ2-3; TRBD2 matches at 12 bases. Trimming at V came to 0 bases and at J to 1 base, leaving 8 bases not matched to a gene. The CDR3 is 19 amino acids. Germline V gives CDR1 LGHNA, CDR2 YNFKEQ. For the CDR3, the DNA is TGTGCCAGCAGCCAAGATTATAGAAGGACTAGCGGGGGCACAGATACGCAGTATTTT. It encodes CASSQDYRRTSGGTDTQYF.

This sequence joins TRBV7-2 and TRBJ2-7, with TRBD2 matching over 11 bases. J was trimmed by 5 bases and V by 6 bases; bases with no gene match: 6. The CDR3 consists of 14 residues. Per germline, CDR1 SGHTA and CDR2 FQGNSA. The CDR3, as DNA: TGTGCCAGCAGTATTACTAGCGGGGGCCACGAGCAGTACTTC. As protein: CASSITSGGHEQYF.

The chain joins TRBV6-2 or TRBV6-3 to TRBJ1-1; 9 nucleotides align to TRBD1. This CDR3 has 17 residues. Germline V gene data show CDR1 as MNHEY and CDR2 as SVGEGT. After removal of 4 bases from V and 0 bases from J, the junction contained 9 bases not matched to a gene. The DNA of the CDR3 is TGTGCCAGCAGTTTGAGGACAGGGGACGGTATGAACACTGAAGCTTTCTTT. It is translated as CASSLRTGDGMNTEAFF.

This chain connects TRBV10-3 to TRBJ1-5; 9 bases map to TRBD1. Germline CDR1 reads ENHRY; CDR2 reads SYGVKD. The CDR3 has 17 residues. Trimming cost V 3 bases and J 4 bases; bases outside gene matches: 10. CDR3 region: CAISEREGQGPNQPQHF. Here the CDR3 DNA reads TGTGCCATCAGTGAAAGGGAGGGACAGGGACCTAATCAGCCCCAGCATTTT.

V usage is TRBV10-2 and J usage is TRBJ2-1; 12 positions agree with TRBD2. V shed 6 bases, J shed 7 bases, and the junction held 7 bases outside the gene matches. Per germline, CDR1 WSHSY and CDR2 SAAADI. CDR3 length: 15 amino acids. The CDR3 DNA reads as TGCGCCAGCAGCCCTAGCGGGGGGGCCCAAAATGAGCAGTTCTTC. Translating gives CASSPSGGAQNEQFF.

For this clone: This sample includes further DNA sequences coding for the same CDR3. The chain joins TRBV7-9 to TRBJ1-2; D is possibly TRBD1 (6 bases). V was clipped by 5 bases and J by 8 bases, with 15 bases between them. The CDR3 is 13 amino acids. Germline-derived CDR1 and CDR2 are SEHNR and FQNEAQ (reference sequence). The CDR3 nucleotides read TGTGCCAGCAGCCTGGGGGGGGCATACGGCTACACCTTC. The encoded protein is CASSLGGAYGYTF.

The V and J genes are TRBV7-9 and TRBJ1-1; a weak D match, TRBD1 (6 bases). The CDR3 length is 18 residues. Trimming took off 5 bases at V and 3 bases at J, with 25 bases between the two ends. Germline-derived CDR1 and CDR2 are SEHNR and FQNEAQ (reference sequence). The CDR3 nucleotides read TGTGCCAGCAGCCCGGGGACACTCAGAAGGGGTAAGGACACTGAAGCTTTCTTT. Its protein product is CASSPGTLRRGKDTEAFF.

This chain links TRBV18 with TRBJ2-3, with TRBD2 matching 11 bases. V was pared by 4 bases and J by 2 bases, with 5 bases of the junction left unmatched. CDR1 is KGHSH, CDR2 LQKENI, per germline. The CDR3 is made up of 16 amino acids. The CDR3, as DNA: TGTGCCAGCTCACTCAAGACTAGCGGGATCACAGATACGCAGTATTTT. It is translated as CASSLKTSGITDTQYF.

This clone was picked up a small number of times. The chain employs TRBV19 and TRBJ1-6; no clear D. Trimming removed 5 bases at V and 1 base at J, with 12 bases between. Germline assignment: CDR1 LNHDA and CDR2 SQIVND (reference sequence). This CDR3 has 16 residues. CDR3 sequence: CASSRREGSYNSPLHF. In DNA, the CDR3 is TGTGCCAGTAGTCGGCGGGAGGGATCCTATAATTCACCCCTCCACTTT. The full variable domain, in which reference TRBV19 and TRBJ1-6 provide the parts outside the CDR3, is DGGITQSPKYLFRKEGQNVTLSCEQNLNHDAMYWYRQDPGQGLRLIYYSQIVNDFQKGDIAEGYSVSREKKESFPLTVTSAQKNPTAFYLCASSRREGSYNSPLHFGNGTRLTVT.

The rearrangement uses TRBV2 and TRBJ1-2, with D maybe TRBD1 (5 bases). The ends were cut back, 6 bases at V and 1 base at J, with 12 bases in the middle. This CDR3 has 14 amino acids. Germline V CDR1 and CDR2: SNHLY, FYNNEI. The CDR3 DNA sequence: TGTGCCAGCAGCTCCAGACAGAGTAACTATGGCTACACCTTC. It specifies CASSSRQSNYGYTF.

The chain uses TRBV2 and TRBJ1-5; weak D call: TRBD1 (6 bases). The CDR3 consists of 15 residues. In germline, CDR1 is SNHLY, CDR2 FYNNEI. V lost 6 bases, J lost 2 bases, and 14 bases lay in between. CDR3 sequence reads: CASRLNRDGNQPQHF. DNA for the CDR3: TGTGCCAGCAGGCTAAACAGGGACGGCAATCAGCCCCAGCATTTT.

The V and J genes are TRBV19 and TRBJ2-3; D is uncertain. This CDR3 has 13 residues. Trimming stripped 4 bases from V and 4 bases from J, with 9 bases between. Germline V CDR1 and CDR2: LNHDA, SQIVND (reference sequence). The CDR3 DNA reads as TGTGCCAGTAGTACCCGAGTGGCAGATACGCAGTATTTT. It specifies CASSTRVADTQYF.

The chain is built from TRBV19 and TRBJ1-2; 7 bases map to TRBD1. The CDR3 is 13 amino acids. Trimming at V came to 5 bases and at J to 8 bases, leaving 8 bases not matched to a gene. The germline gives CDR1 LNHDA, CDR2 SQIVND (reference sequence). CDR3 region: CASSFDRVGGYTF. The CDR3 coding sequence is TGTGCCAGTAGTTTCGACAGGGTAGGCGGCTACACCTTC.

This clone was seen a single time. This sequence joins TRBV4-1 and TRBJ1-3; D remains ambiguous. V shed 1 base and J shed 0 bases, with 7 bases lying between them. The CDR3 is made up of 15 amino acids. Germline V CDR1 and CDR2: MGHRA, YSYEKL. CDR3 nucleotide sequence: TGCGCCAGCAGCCAAGTGGAGCGCTCTGGAAACACCATATATTTT. This gives the protein CASSQVERSGNTIYF.

The chain employs TRBV27 and TRBJ2-1, with D possibly TRBD1 on 6 matching bases. V was cut by 2 bases and J by 6 bases, with 8 bases left in between. Germline V gene sequence: CDR1 MNHEY, CDR2 SMNVEV (reference sequence). This CDR3 region has 13 residues. CDR3 in amino acids: CASSLGQSNEQFF. The CDR3 bases are TGTGCCAGCAGTTTAGGACAGAGCAATGAGCAGTTCTTC.

V gene TRBV5-6 combines with J gene TRBJ2-5; weak D call: TRBD2 (7 bases). V dropped 2 bases and J dropped 2 bases, with 10 bases sitting between them. Per the germline V gene, CDR1 is SGHDT and CDR2 is YYEEEE. The CDR3 is 14 amino acids. The CDR3 DNA reads as TGTGCCAGCAGCTTAGGGGGGGCACAAGAGACCCAGTACTTC. Its protein is CASSLGGAQETQYF. Full variable domain (rest looked up from reference TRBV5-6 and TRBJ2-5): DAGVTQSPTHLIKTRGQQVTLRCSPKSGHDTVSWYQQALGQGPQFIFQYYEEEERQRGNFPDRFSGHQFPNYSSELNVNALLLGDSALYLCASSLGGAQETQYFGPGTRLLVL.

The rearrangement uses TRBV7-2 and TRBJ2-5, with 12 bases that match TRBD2. V gave up 2 bases and J gave up 3 bases; unmatched junction bases: 4. This CDR3 is 16 amino acids long. Germline V gives CDR1 SGHTA, CDR2 FQGNSA. As DNA, the CDR3 is TGTGCCAGCAGCTTACTAGCGGGGGGGTATGAAGAGACCCAGTACTTC. Translated: CASSLLAGGYEETQYF.

V usage is TRBV3-1 (or the pseudogene TRBV3-2) and J usage is TRBJ1-1, with no clear D. Trimming stripped 1 base from V and 3 bases from J, with 6 bases between. This CDR3 contains 13 residues. The germline V gene has CDR1 LGHDT and CDR2 YNNKEL (reference sequence). This CDR3 is CASSQATDTEAFF. CDR3 nucleotides: TGTGCCAGCAGCCAAGCCACGGACACTGAAGCTTTCTTT.

This rearrangement joins TRBV27 to TRBJ1-3, with TRBD1 matching over 7 bases. The CDR3 consists of 15 residues. J lost 8 bases, V lost 0 bases, and 7 bases had no gene match. CDR1 and CDR2 from the germline V gene are MNHEY and SMNVEV (reference sequence). The CDR3 nucleotides are TGTGCCAGCAGTTTATCGCCGAGGACAGGAGACACCATATATTTT. Its protein is CASSLSPRTGDTIYF.

The chain recombines TRBV5-5 with TRBJ1-2; D ambiguous. The V and J ends lost 0 bases and 5 bases respectively, with 11 bases between them. The germline V gene has CDR1 SGHKS and CDR2 YYEKEE (reference sequence). The CDR3 has 14 amino acids. This chain's CDR3 is CASSLAQALYGYTF. The CDR3, as DNA: TGTGCCAGCAGCTTGGCCCAGGCGTTATATGGCTACACCTTC. Complete variable domain (other parts from reference TRBV5-5 and TRBJ1-2): DAGVTQSPTHLIKTRGQQVTLRCSPISGHKSVSWYQQVLGQGPQFIFQYYEKEERGRGNFPDRFSARQFPNYSSELNVNALLLGDSALYLCASSLAQALYGYTFGSGTRLTVV.

The chain uses TRBV18 and TRBJ1-5; D is perhaps TRBD1 (6 bases). The CDR3 has 14 residues. Trimming removed 2 bases at V and 5 bases at J, with 10 bases between. Germline-derived CDR1 and CDR2 are KGHSH and LQKENI. The CDR3 here is CASSPGGLDQPQHF. In DNA, the CDR3 is TGTGCCAGCTCACCAGGGGGCCTTGATCAGCCCCAGCATTTT.

The chain combines TRBV29-1 with TRBJ1-1; D is perhaps TRBD1 (6 bases). This CDR3 spans 17 amino acids. Germline V gene lookup returns CDR1 SQVTM and CDR2 ANQGSEA. Between the trimmed V and J ends, which lost 0 bases and 5 bases, there was a span of 22 bases. The CDR3 is CSVEDHDLGGRQTEAFF. In DNA form, the CDR3 reads TGCAGCGTTGAAGACCACGATCTGGGGGGGCGCCAGACTGAAGCTTTCTTT.

The chain carries TRBV7-6 and TRBJ2-3; 8 nucleotides align to TRBD1. The CDR3 is 15 residues long. With 6 bases clipped from V and 4 bases from J, the junction kept 9 bases outside the gene matches. Germline lookup yields CDR1 SGHVS and CDR2 FNYEAQ. Here the CDR3 reads CASSPTGGSPDTQYF. The CDR3 bases are TGTGCCAGCAGTCCTACAGGGGGGTCCCCAGATACGCAGTATTTT.

The sample holds a few counts of this clone. V gene TRBV19 combines with J gene TRBJ1-5; D might be TRBD1 (5 bases). The V gene's germline CDR1 is LNHDA and CDR2 SQIVND (reference sequence). The CDR3 is made up of 12 amino acids. Trimming took 8 bases from V and 9 from J, leaving 14 bases between them. The CDR3 spells CASWDWEGPQHF. DNA of the CDR3: TGTGCCAGTTGGGACTGGGAGGGGCCCCAGCATTTT.

The V gene is TRBV6-6, the J gene TRBJ1-2; D remains ambiguous. V dropped 2 bases and J dropped 2 bases, with 9 bases sitting between them. The CDR3 spans 14 residues. Germline CDR1 and CDR2: MNHNY and SVGAGI (reference sequence). CDR3 DNA: TGTGCCAGCAGTTACCGGGCGGGGAACTATGGCTACACCTTC. This sequence encodes CASSYRAGNYGYTF.

The V call is TRBV1, the J call TRBJ2-1; no DNA check was done on the table's D call, TRBD1. TRBV1 is described as a pseudogene. This CDR3 comprises 16 residues. This chain's CDR3 is CTSSQDGLPFDNEQFF. The CDR3 coding sequence is TGCACCAGCAGCCAAGATGGGCTCCCATTCGACAATGAGCAGTTCTTC.

The chain carries TRBV28 and TRBJ1-6; perhaps TRBD1 as D (6 bases). Trimming took off 7 bases at V and 3 bases at J, with 16 bases between the two ends. CDR1 and CDR2 from the germline V gene are MDHEN and SYDVKM. The CDR3 extends over 16 amino acids. The CDR3 bases are TGTGCCAGCAACCCCCCAGGGGCAGGCTATAATTCACCCCTCCACTTT. Residues: CASNPPGAGYNSPLHF.

The table lists this clone with a count of one. V gene TRBV6-5 combines with J gene TRBJ1-6, with D possibly matching TRBD1 (6 bases). The germline V gene has CDR1 MNHEY and CDR2 SVGAGI. The V gene lost 10 bases and the J gene lost 1 base, with 11 bases spanning the gap. CDR3 size: 14 residues. CDR3 DNA sequence: TGTGCCATCCGGGACACGTCCTATAATTCACCCCTCCACTTT. Protein sequence: CAIRDTSYNSPLHF.

This clone was seen only a few times. The rearrangement uses TRBV5-4 and TRBJ2-3; a possible D gene is TRBD2 (6 bases). Germline values: CDR1 SGHNT, CDR2 YYREEE (reference sequence). Trimming removed 3 bases from V and 6 bases from J, with 17 bases in between. The CDR3 runs to 15 residues. CDR3 sequence reads: CASSSRTTETDTQYF. In DNA, the CDR3 is TGTGCCAGCAGCTCGAGGACTACCGAGACCGATACGCAGTATTTT.

The chain couples TRBV7-2 to TRBJ1-3, with D possibly matching TRBD1 (5 bases). V lost 1 base and J 4 bases, leaving 11 bases between the germline ends. The length of the CDR3 is 15 residues. Germline loops: CDR1 SGHTA, CDR2 FQGNSA. DNA for the CDR3: TGTGCCAGCAGCTTAGTAGGGACTGAGGGAAACACCATATATTTT. Translation gives CASSLVGTEGNTIYF. Full variable domain (outside the CDR3, taken from reference TRBV7-2 and TRBJ1-3): GAGVSQSPSNKVTEKGKDVELRCDPISGHTALYWYRQSLGQGLEFLIYFQGNSAPDKSGLPSDRFSAERTGGSVSTLTIQRTQQEDSAVYLCASSLVGTEGNTIYFGEGSWLTVV.

In its sample, this clone was seen a few times. In nucleotides, the CDR3 is TGTGCCAGCAGCCAAGGGGTGGGGCAGGAAGCTTTCTTT. This sequence encodes CASSQGVGQEAFF. The chain employs TRBV3-1 (or the pseudogene TRBV3-2) and TRBJ1-1, with D maybe TRBD1 (5 bases). In germline, CDR1 is LGHDT, CDR2 YNNKEL (reference sequence). This CDR3 comprises 13 residues. Trimming shortened V by 1 base and J by 8 bases, and 11 bases separated the two germline ends.